The 17 T cell receptor beta chains below were found in one sample sequenced in a study of T cell responses to AZD1222 COVID-19 vaccine. Produced via immunoSEQ multiplex PCR; TCRdb's table is partial and in-frame only. Seen here are roughly 100,000 clones, around 76% observed once, and the top ten hold 5%. Sequencing used peripheral blood, obtained on day 0 of AZD1222 vaccination. These receptor sequences come from an adult in good health.

This chain connects TRBV7-9 to TRBJ2-7; TRBD1 matches 10 bases. Trimming removed 2 bases from V and 4 bases from J; junction bases left unmatched: 14. This CDR3 contains 18 residues. Germline-derived CDR1 and CDR2 are SEHNR and FQNEAQ (reference sequence). The CDR3 sequence: CASSLYTLGQGIEYEQYF. CDR3 DNA: TGTGCCAGCAGCTTATATACACTGGGACAGGGGATAGAGTACGAGCAGTACTTC.

This clone was seen just once. The chain links TRBV19 to TRBJ1-1, with D tentatively TRBD1 (6 bases). This CDR3 is built from 15 residues. Germline lookup yields CDR1 LNHDA and CDR2 SQIVND (reference sequence). Trimming took 5 bases from V and 7 from J, leaving 20 bases between them. The CDR3 sequence: CASSPTTHQGLEAFF. The CDR3 DNA sequence: TGTGCCAGTAGTCCGACGACACACCAGGGGCTTGAAGCTTTCTTT.

With regard to this clone: In this CDR3 the conserved last residue, phenylalanine or tryptophan, is missing, so a read error is likely. No DNA is shown, since the ends of the CDR3 on it are uncertain; the CDR3 is the one TCRdb lists. The chain employs TRBV2 and TRBJ1-3; the table gives TRBD1 as D, unverified against the DNA. The CDR3 length equals 11 residues, ends included. In germline, CDR1 is SNHLY, CDR2 FYNNEI. CDR3 region: CASSEGSGVLL.

The chain combines TRBV18 with TRBJ1-4, with a tentative D call TRBD1 (5 bases). V was clipped by 2 bases and J by 5 bases, with 12 bases between them. The CDR3 has 15 residues. The germline gives CDR1 KGHSH, CDR2 LQKENI. The CDR3 is CASSPGTEWNEKLFF. Here the CDR3 DNA reads TGTGCCAGCTCACCAGGGACCGAGTGGAATGAAAAACTGTTTTTT.

This clone is a singleton in its sample. This chain joins TRBV15 and TRBJ1-6; tentative D call: TRBD1 (6 bases). This CDR3 is built from 16 residues. Germline-derived CDR1 and CDR2 are LNHNV and YYDKDF (reference sequence). V was cut by 2 bases and J by 10 bases, with 18 bases left in between. CDR3 residues: CATSRLTTGRGSPLHF. In nucleotides, the CDR3 is TGTGCCACCAGCAGACTGACGACAGGTCGCGGGTCACCCCTCCACTTT.

This clone was observed a few times. This chain uses TRBV23-1 with TRBJ1-1; tentatively, D is TRBD1 (5 bases). TRBV23-1 is assigned to the ORF class and has an uncertain function. V was pared by 0 bases and J by 4 bases, with 9 bases between. This CDR3 comprises 14 residues. Here the CDR3 reads CASSQSGGSTEAFF. The CDR3 DNA reads TGCGCCAGCAGTCAATCCGGGGGGAGCACTGAAGCTTTCTTT.

This clone was found a few times. The V call is TRBV5-6, the J call TRBJ2-3, with 10 bases identical to TRBD2. Germline values: CDR1 SGHDT, CDR2 YYEEEE. The V and J ends lost 0 bases and 2 bases, in that order; junction bases with no gene match: 3. The CDR3 sequence is 16 residues long. This CDR3 reads CASSLDLAGATDTQYF. The DNA of the CDR3 is TGTGCCAGCAGCTTGGATCTAGCGGGGGCCACAGATACGCAGTATTTT.

This clone was detected a few times. The chain recombines TRBV5-1 with TRBJ1-2; D is unresolved. The CDR3 spans 13 residues. The V end was cut by 4 bases, the J end by 0 bases, with 7 bases between. CDR1 is SGHRS, CDR2 YFSETQ, per germline. The DNA for the CDR3 is TGCGCCAGCAGCGAACAGTCTAACTATGGCTACACCTTC. This encodes CASSEQSNYGYTF.

This clone was seen a single time. CDR3 sequence: CASSQEGRWPYNEQFF. CDR3 coding DNA: TGCGCCAGCAGCCAAGAAGGTCGATGGCCCTACAATGAGCAGTTCTTC. The chain combines TRBV4-3 with TRBJ2-1; D remains unclear. The V and J ends lost 0 bases and 2 bases respectively, with 11 bases between them. The CDR3 loop spans 16 amino acids. Germline V gives CDR1 LGHNA, CDR2 YSLEER.

The chain joins TRBV7-2 to TRBJ2-4; 9 bases line up with TRBD2. The CDR3 has 15 residues. The V segment lost 1 base and the J segment 6 bases; nucleotides outside the gene matches: 4. The germline V gene encodes CDR1 SGHTA and CDR2 FQGNSA. The CDR3 loop reads CASSLGGSGGNIQYF. Written as DNA, the CDR3 is TGTGCCAGCAGCTTAGGAGGTAGCGGGGGAAACATTCAGTACTTC.

The gene calls are TRBV5-6 and TRBJ2-7, with D perhaps TRBD1 (5 bases). CDR3 size: 15 residues. Trimming cost V 4 bases and J 3 bases, with 17 bases left between them. Per germline, CDR1 SGHDT and CDR2 YYEEEE. The CDR3 sequence: CASSTTVRPLYEQYF. The CDR3 DNA follows: TGTGCCAGCAGCACGACAGTTAGGCCCCTCTACGAGCAGTACTTC.

This chain joins TRBV9 and TRBJ2-2, with TRBD1 as a possible D gene (5 bases). The germline V and J ends were trimmed by 7 bases and 5 bases, with 21 bases remaining between them. The germline V gene encodes CDR1 SGDLS and CDR2 YYNGEE. This CDR3 has 16 amino acids. CDR3 sequence reads: CASSGRRAGSTGELFF. The CDR3 DNA follows: TGTGCCAGCTCCGGACGGCGAGCAGGGTCGACCGGGGAGCTGTTTTTT.

This chain joins TRBV2 and TRBJ1-6; D is perhaps TRBD1 (6 bases). This CDR3 comprises 15 residues. CDR1 is SNHLY, CDR2 FYNNEI, per germline. Between the trimmed V and J ends, which lost 5 bases and 8 bases, there was a span of 16 bases. This chain's CDR3 is CASSPPTTGYSPLHF. The CDR3 DNA is TGTGCCAGCAGTCCACCAACTACAGGGTATTCACCCCTCCACTTT.

This clone was counted at least ten times. J is TRBJ2-3 and V is TRBV6-2 or TRBV6-3, with 8 bases lining up with TRBD2. Germline CDR1 reads MNHEY; CDR2 reads SVGEGT. The CDR3 loop spans 15 amino acids. V lost 4 bases to trimming and J lost 2 bases; unmatched junction nucleotides: 5. CDR3 nucleotide sequence: TGTGCCAGCAGTTCCCAGACTAGCGTCACAGATACGCAGTATTTT. This gives the protein CASSSQTSVTDTQYF.

This chain links TRBV4-1 with TRBJ2-7; D possibly corresponds to TRBD2 (7 bases). V lost 4 bases and J lost 4, with 20 bases in between. CDR1 MGHRA and CDR2 YSYEKL come from the germline V gene. The CDR3 is 16 residues long. Here the CDR3 reads CASSLYSGTKVYEQYF. CDR3 bases: TGCGCCAGCAGCCTATACAGCGGGACAAAAGTTTACGAGCAGTACTTC.

The chain recombines TRBV7-8 with TRBJ2-3, with D perhaps assigned TRBD1 or TRBD2 (5 bases each). This CDR3 is built from 15 residues. Germline V gives CDR1 SGHVS, CDR2 FQNEAQ. Trimming took off 8 bases at V and 0 bases at J, with 15 bases between the two ends. CDR3 coding DNA: TGTGCCAGCGCAGGGACGCTCGCTAGCACAGATACGCAGTATTTT. It is translated as CASAGTLASTDTQYF. The variable domain in full, completed from reference TRBV7-8 and TRBJ2-3, reads GAGVSQSPRYKVAKRGQDVALRCDPISGHVSLFWYQQALGQGPEFLTYFQNEAQLDKSGLPSDRFFAERPEGSVSTLKIQRTQQEDSAVYLCASAGTLASTDTQYFGPGTRLTVL.

The chain combines TRBV7-2 with TRBJ2-5; D assignment may be TRBD1 or TRBD2 (5 bases each). The CDR3 contains 13 residues. Germline V gene lookup returns CDR1 SGHTA and CDR2 FQGNSA. The V end lost 3 bases, the J end lost 3 bases, and 8 bases lay between the germline ends. The CDR3 bases are TGTGCCAGCAGCTTGGGACCGAAAGAGACCCAGTACTTC. Translated: CASSLGPKETQYF.